Shown below are 15 T cell receptor beta chains from a single sample sequenced in a study of tumor and adjacent non-tumor tissue in lung cancer. The library came from three nested PCR rounds adapted from ARM-PCR protocols. TCRdb re-called the multiplex PCR reads with MiXCR, one entry per CDR3 protein. Of 60,000 to 70,000 distinct CDR3 sequences detected, around 80% appear once; the ten largest clones hold under 55%. This sample's RNA came from whole unsorted tissue. The normal lung tissue was taken more than 3 cm from the tumor edge. The sequenced sample consisted of distant non-tumor lung tissue. The receptors derive from a man in his 60s with non-small cell lung cancer.

Details on this clonotype: The junction differs from germline at one of its ends, possibly a read error. The genes are TRBV25-1 and TRBJ1-1; possibly TRBD1 for D (5 bases). Germline CDR1 is MGHDK and CDR2 is SYGVNS. The CDR3 totals 13 residues. CDR3 residues: CASQMGGITKAFF. The CDR3 DNA reads TGTGCCAGCCAAATGGGGGGGATCACTAAAGCTTTCTTT.

Regarding this clonotype: At one of its ends the junction is not consistent with the germline gene, which may arise from a read error. The chain uses TRBV4-2 and TRBJ2-7; 7 nucleotides agree with TRBD2. Looked up from germline, CDR1 is LGHNA and CDR2 is YNFKEQ. This CDR3 spans 16 amino acids. CDR3 amino acids: CPSGQEGAGASYEQYF. DNA for the CDR3: TGTCCCAGCGGCCAAGAAGGGGCGGGAGCGTCCTATGAGCAGTACTTC.

This clonotype has a single count. The germline gene is not matched at one end of the junction; a read error may be the cause. The chain carries TRBV5-1 and TRBJ2-5, with a weak D call TRBD1 (6 bases). Germline V gene lookup returns CDR1 SGHRS and CDR2 YFSETQ. The CDR3 contains 17 residues. The CDR3 DNA reads TGCGCCAACATGCACCTCGCAGGGGACCAACGTGGGGAGACCCAGCACTTC. Translation: CANMHLAGDQRGETQHF.

This sequence joins TRBV20-1 and TRBJ2-5; 9 nucleotides match TRBD2. Trimming took 6 bases from V and 4 from J; bases not matched to a gene: 9. Germline-derived CDR1 and CDR2 are DFQATT and SNEGSKA (reference sequence). The CDR3 has 14 amino acids. CDR3 in DNA: TGCAGTGCCCCTAGCGGGAATGGCGCAGAGACCCAGTACTTC. Translation gives CSAPSGNGAETQYF.

As concerns this clonotype: The CDR3 carries no conserved terminal phenylalanine or tryptophan, so it likely arises from a read error. The chain combines TRBV14 with TRBJ2-2; D remains unclear. The CDR3 loop spans 15 amino acids. CDR1 is SGHDN and CDR2 is FVKESK in the germline V gene. The CDR3 sequence is CASSRTVTNTGELFL. DNA for the CDR3: TGTGCCAGTAGCCGGACGGTTACGAACACCGGGGAGCTGTTTTTG.

Note on this clonotype: In this CDR3 the conserved last residue, phenylalanine or tryptophan, is missing, so a read error is likely. The rearrangement links TRBV19 to TRBJ2-1; 9 bases line up with TRBD1. This CDR3 comprises 16 residues. CDR1 is LNHDA, CDR2 SQIVND, per germline (reference sequence). V gave up 1 base and J gave up 7 bases; unmatched junction bases: 8. Written as DNA, the CDR3 is TGTGCCAGTAGTATAGCACCGGGACAGGGACAGAATGAGCAGTTCATC. This encodes CASSIAPGQGQNEQFI.

This clonotype was recorded at least ten times. V gene TRBV12-3 or TRBV12-4 combines with J gene TRBJ1-3; the D is unclear. The germline V and J ends were trimmed by 2 bases and 1 base, with 3 bases remaining between them. The CDR3 is 13 residues long. The CDR3 DNA is TGTGCCAGCAGTTTAAATTCTGGAAACACCATATATTTT. Protein product: CASSLNSGNTIYF.

Remarks on this clonotype: Germline is not matched at one junction end, which may reflect a read error. This chain uses TRBV5-5 with TRBJ2-1; D unresolved. The CDR3 contains 13 residues. Germline loops: CDR1 SGHKS, CDR2 YYEKEE (reference sequence). This CDR3 is CASSLVLYNVQFF. CDR3 nucleotides: TGTGCTAGCAGCTTGGTACTCTACAATGTGCAGTTCTTC.

The chain is built from TRBV28 and TRBJ2-1; 7 bases map to TRBD2. This CDR3 comprises 14 residues. Germline CDR1 and CDR2: MDHEN and SYDVKM. CDR3 coding DNA: TGTGCTAACACTCCTAGCGGTTCCTACAATGAGCAGTTCTTC. Amino acid sequence: CANTPSGSYNEQFF.

The chain employs TRBV29-1 and TRBJ1-2; D call uncertain. This CDR3 spans 11 amino acids. The germline gives CDR1 SQVTM, CDR2 ANQGSEA. CDR3 loop: CVTGDDYGYTF. The CDR3 nucleotides read TGCGTCACTGGCGACGACTATGGCTACACCTTC.

This clonotype was picked up a small number of times. Because it lacks the conserved phenylalanine or tryptophan at the end, this CDR3 is likely a read error. The V call is TRBV14, the J call TRBJ1-1, with D unresolved. This CDR3 has 15 amino acids. In germline, CDR1 is SGHDN, CDR2 FVKESK. In nucleotides, the CDR3 is TGTGCCAGCAGCCAAGTGGTAGGTTTGAAGACTGAAGCTTTCCCT. This codes for CASSQVVGLKTEAFP.

A word on this clonotype: A read error may account for a junction end that differs from germline. The chain recombines TRBV28 with TRBJ1-1; D uncertain. Germline V gene lookup returns CDR1 MDHEN and CDR2 SYDVKM. The CDR3 totals 15 residues. CDR3 region: CGSRPLREPNTEAFF. In nucleotides, the CDR3 is TGTGGCAGCAGGCCCCTACGGGAACCGAACACTGAAGCTTTCTTT.

There are many counts of this clonotype. The V gene is TRBV19, the J gene TRBJ2-1; D is perhaps TRBD2 (6 bases). The CDR3 sequence is 15 residues long. Germline lookup yields CDR1 LNHDA and CDR2 SQIVND (reference sequence). The V end was cut by 0 bases, the J end by 2 bases, with 8 bases between. CDR3 in DNA: TGTGCCAGTAGTATAGACGGGGGAGCCTACAATGAGCAGTTCTTC. It specifies CASSIDGGAYNEQFF.

This clonotype was picked up many times. The genes are TRBV14 and TRBJ2-1, with D maybe TRBD2 (5 bases). Looked up from germline, CDR1 is SGHDN and CDR2 is FVKESK. V was cut by 0 bases and J by 8 bases, with 8 bases left in between. This CDR3 is built from 13 residues. CDR3 nucleotide sequence: TGTGCCAGCAGCCAAGAGGCCGGGGATGAGCAGTTCTTC. Protein product: CASSQEAGDEQFF.

Details on this clonotype: The junction departs from germline at one end; a sequencing error may be responsible. This chain uses TRBV4-1 with TRBJ1-2; D is unresolved. This CDR3 region has 13 residues. CDR1 and CDR2 (germline): MGHRA, YSYEKL. CDR3 protein: CTSNQDNYYGYTF. CDR3 coding DNA: TGCACCAGCAACCAAGACAACTACTATGGCTACACCTTC.